A selection of T cell receptor beta chains follows, all from one sample in a study of CD8 T cells in ankylosing spondylitis. TCRdb passed the 5' RACE reads through MiXCR, listing each CDR3 protein once. The sample carries 310,000 or so distinct CDR3 sequences, approximately 20% recorded once. The sequencing input was blood, either unsorted or a sorted T cell fraction (not recorded which). These TCRs come from a male donor with ankylosing spondylitis or in good health (not recorded which). The CDR3 runs from the conserved cysteine through the conserved F or W. A D gene is named only where the DNA matches it firmly. Only part of the rows carry a size: once, few, many, or a class if the clone is expanded.

size	D	J	V	CDR3	DNA
.	.	TRBJ2-3	TRBV3-1	CASSQDNLVSATDTQYF	TGTGCCAGCAGCCAAGATAACCTAGTTTCGGCCACAGATACGCAGTATTTT
once	TRBD1	TRBJ1-3	TRBV5-1	CTSSRGTGTGNTIYF	TGCACCAGCAGCCGGGGGACAGGGACTGGAAACACCATATATTTT
few	.	TRBJ1-3	TRBV14	CASSQDLVNTIYF	TGTGCCAGCAGCCAAGATCTGGTGAACACCATATATTTT
.	.	TRBJ1-1	TRBV4-2	CASSPRTEGEAFF	TGTGCCAGCAGCCCACGGACGGAGGGGGAAGCTTTCTTT
.	.	TRBJ2-5	TRBV10-3	CAISESGFGQMKTQYF	TGTGCCATCAGTGAGTCGGGGTTCGGGCAGATGAAGACCCAGTACTTC
few	.	TRBJ2-6	TRBV3-1	CASSPMVSGANVLTF	TGTGCCAGCAGCCCGATGGTCTCTGGGGCCAACGTCCTGACTTTC
few	TRBD1	TRBJ2-5	TRBV28	CASSLTQGARQETQYF	TGTGCCAGCAGTCTAACACAGGGGGCAAGGCAAGAGACCCAGTACTTC
.	.	TRBJ2-1	TRBV7-8	CASSQPQLSSYNEQFF	TGTGCCAGCAGCCAACCACAACTCAGCTCCTACAATGAGCAGTTCTTC
.	.	TRBJ2-6	TRBV5-4	CASSLERLSGANVLTF	TGTGCCAGCAGCTTGGAAAGGCTCTCTGGGGCCAACGTCCTGACTTTC
.	TRBD1	TRBJ2-5	TRBV9	CASSVTGTGKRETQYF	TGTGCCAGCAGCGTAACCGGGACAGGGAAGAGGGAGACCCAGTACTTC
few	TRBD2	TRBJ2-2	TRBV4-1	CASSQDRAGANTGELFF	TGCGCCAGCAGCCAAGATCGTGCGGGAGCGAACACCGGGGAGCTGTTTTTT
.	TRBD1	TRBJ2-1	TRBV5-5	CASSLGDREHEQFF	TGTGCCAGCAGCTTGGGGGACAGGGAACATGAGCAGTTCTTC
few	.	TRBJ2-1	TRBV30	CAWSVRDNEQFF	TGTGCCTGGAGTGTACGAGACAATGAGCAGTTCTTC
.	TRBD1	TRBJ1-5	TRBV20-1	CSARADRSNQPQHF	TGCAGTGCTAGGGCGGACAGGAGCAATCAGCCCCAGCATTTT
.	TRBD2	TRBJ2-2	TRBV12-3/TRBV12-4	CASSLALAGGAGELFF	TGTGCCAGCAGTTTAGCACTAGCGGGAGGAGCTGGGGAGCTGTTTTTT
.	TRBD1	TRBJ2-1	TRBV24-1	CATSDPQGISYNEQFF	TGTGCCACCAGTGACCCACAGGGGATATCCTACAATGAGCAGTTCTTC
few	.	TRBJ1-2	TRBV29-1	CSVPGPSGYTF	TGCAGCGTGCCCGGGCCTAGCGGCTACACCTTC
many	TRBD2	TRBJ2-1	TRBV20-1	CSARIMGKREGFNEQFF	TGCAGTGCTAGAATTATGGGCAAGCGGGAGGGTTTTAATGAGCAGTTCTTC
many	.	TRBJ2-3	TRBV27	CASRSTDTQYF	TGTGCCAGCAGGAGCACAGATACGCAGTATTTT
once	.	TRBJ1-2	TRBV20-1	CSALEMGNWGYGYTF	TGCAGTGCTCTGGAGATGGGGAATTGGGGCTATGGCTACACCTTC
few	.	TRBJ2-5	TRBV5-1	CASSKRQELKETQYF	TGCGCCAGCAGCAAACGACAGGAACTGAAAGAGACCCAGTACTTC
.	.	TRBJ1-3	TRBV6-1	CASSGRISGNTIYF	TGTGCCAGCAGCGGGAGGATCTCTGGAAACACCATATATTTT
few	.	TRBJ2-2	TRBV20-1	CSAFGDGSGELFF	TGCAGTGCTTTTGGGGACGGATCCGGGGAGCTGTTTTTT
few	.	TRBJ2-3	TRBV5-1	CASSPTFPVQDTQYF	TGCGCCAGCAGCCCGACTTTTCCCGTGCAAGATACGCAGTATTTT
few	TRBD1	TRBJ1-2	TRBV12-3/TRBV12-4	CASSPLGQAREGYTF	TGTGCCAGCAGTCCTCTCGGACAGGCGCGAGAAGGCTACACCTTC
.	.	TRBJ2-2	TRBV28	CASKGGMNTGELFF	TGTGCTTCAAAGGGCGGAATGAACACCGGGGAGCTGTTTTTT
.	.	TRBJ1-4	TRBV6-1	CASSASSRANEKLFF	TGTGCCAGCAGTGCTTCCAGCAGGGCTAATGAAAAACTGTTTTTT
once	.	TRBJ2-3	TRBV29-1	CSVEDGGDTQYF	TGCAGCGTTGAAGACGGGGGCGATACGCAGTATTTT
.	TRBD1	TRBJ1-3	TRBV9	CASSARGSGNTIYF	TGTGCCAGCAGCGCCAGGGGGTCTGGAAACACCATATATTTT
few	.	TRBJ1-6	TRBV12-3/TRBV12-4	CASSLAADSPLHF	TGTGCCAGCAGTTTAGCGGCTGATTCACCCCTCCACTTT
.	TRBD2	TRBJ2-1	TRBV6-5	CASSSLTSGTYNEQFF	TGTGCCAGCAGTTCCCTGACTAGCGGGACTTACAATGAGCAGTTCTTC
.	.	TRBJ2-1	TRBV29-1	CSVEGVGGYEQFF	TGCAGCGTTGAAGGGGTCGGGGGTTATGAGCAGTTCTTC
many	.	TRBJ1-6	TRBV20-1	CSARRAGSDSPLHF	TGCAGTGCCCGCCGGGCGGGGTCGGATTCACCCCTCCACTTT
many	TRBD2	TRBJ2-3	TRBV12-3/TRBV12-4	CASRKSGGYPYF	TGTGCCAGCAGAAAGAGCGGGGGGTACCCGTATTTT
.	.	TRBJ2-3	TRBV6-1	CASSVSGQWGTQYF	TGTGCCAGCAGTGTATCTGGACAGTGGGGAACGCAGTATTTT
few	.	TRBJ2-5	TRBV20-1	CSARPLEGWGETQYF	TGCAGTGCCAGGCCCCTGGAGGGGTGGGGCGAGACCCAGTACTTC
few	.	TRBJ1-2	TRBV5-1	CASRREPKDGGYTF	TGCGCCAGCAGGCGAGAGCCCAAGGATGGGGGCTACACCTTC
.	.	TRBJ2-2	TRBV28	CASMRPLWTGELFF	TGTGCCAGCATGAGGCCCCTATGGACCGGGGAGCTGTTTTTT
few	.	TRBJ1-5	TRBV6-1	CASSEDEAQHF	TGTGCCAGCAGTGAAGACGAGGCCCAGCATTTT
.	.	TRBJ1-5	TRBV20-1	CSARNPGDSNQPQHF	TGCAGTGCTAGAAACCCAGGGGATAGCAATCAGCCCCAGCATTTT
.	TRBD1	TRBJ1-6	TRBV19	CASSNRQGRFSPLHF	TGTGCCAGTAGTAACCGACAGGGGCGGTTCTCACCCCTCCACTTT
.	.	TRBJ1-5	TRBV27	CASSRQGNQPQHF	TGTGCCAGCAGCCGACAGGGCAATCAGCCCCAGCATTTT
few	TRBD1	TRBJ1-5	TRBV20-1	CSAIVQGAMNQPQHF	TGCAGTGCCATAGTACAGGGGGCAATGAATCAGCCCCAGCATTTT
.	.	TRBJ2-1	TRBV20-1	CSATPLVRQYNEQFF	TGCAGTGCTACCCCACTAGTTAGGCAATATAATGAGCAGTTCTTC
many	.	TRBJ1-2	TRBV5-5	CASSKDSGGGYGYTF	TGTGCCAGCAGCAAGGACAGCGGGGGAGGCTATGGCTACACCTTC